These T cell receptor beta chains were read from a single sample in a study of OX40 agonist ivuxolimab in advanced cancers. TCRdb keeps only in-frame clones here, not all; method: immunoSEQ multiplex PCR. Altogether about 60,000 clones are present, about 86% being singletons, with the ten largest covering 3.5% to 4%. The source was CD4+ or CD8+ T cells sorted from blood, collected in a trial of the OX40 agonist ivuxolimab. The receptors derive from an adult with an advanced solid tumor such as melanoma, head and neck, liver or kidney cancer. The CDR3 runs from the conserved cysteine through the conserved F or W. The D gene is left open where the match is weak. Only some rows state a clone size, as once, few, many or a class for expanded clones.

D gene	V gene	J gene	clone size	CDR3 DNA	CDR3 protein
-	TRBV5-4	TRBJ2-1	-	TGTGCCAGCAGCTTATCTTCCGCGAGCGCCTACAATGAGCAGTTCTTC	CASSLSSASAYNEQFF
TRBD1	TRBV29-1	TRBJ2-2	-	TGCAGCGTTGGAGTCAGGGGGCGCGTTAACACCGGGGAGCTGTTTTTT	CSVGVRGRVNTGELFF
-	TRBV5-1	TRBJ1-4	-	TGCGCCAGCAGCTTAGAGGGGAACCCCTGGGAAAAACTGTTTTTT	CASSLEGNPWEKLFF
TRBD2	TRBV4-2	TRBJ2-3	-	TGTGCCAGCAGCGGGGGGGCAGATACGCAGTATTTT	CASSGGADTQYF
TRBD1	TRBV7-9	TRBJ1-1	-	TGTGCCAGCAGCACAGGACAGGGCCTGAACACTGAAGCTTTCTTT	CASSTGQGLNTEAFF
TRBD1	TRBV28	TRBJ1-6	few	TGTGCCAGCAGCTCGGACAGGGCCTATTCACCCCTCCACTTT	CASSSDRAYSPLHF
-	TRBV10-1	TRBJ2-7	-	TGCGCCAGCAGTGAGTTCCGTCGGGTGTCCAGGGACATAAAGGAGCAGTACTTC	CASSEFRRVSRDIKEQYF
-	TRBV7-2	TRBJ1-5	-	TGTGCCAGCAGCTTAGGTCAGGGTAGCAATCAGCCCCAGCATTTT	CASSLGQGSNQPQHF
-	TRBV7-9	TRBJ1-1	-	TGTGCCAGCAGCCCGGGGATAGGGAGGAACACTGAAGCTTTCTTT	CASSPGIGRNTEAFF
-	TRBV18	TRBJ1-6	once	TGTGCCAGCTCACGGGGTCGCTATTCACCCCTCCACTTT	CASSRGRYSPLHF
-	TRBV2	TRBJ2-7	-	TGTGCCAGCAGTGTAAATACAGTCTTCAACTACGAGCAGTACTTC	CASSVNTVFNYEQYF
-	TRBV5-4	TRBJ1-1	-	TGTGCCAGCAGCCTAACCTTTGATGGAGCTTTCTTT	CASSLTFDGAFF
TRBD2	TRBV12-5	TRBJ2-3	-	TGTGCTAGTGGTCCAGCGGGGGGGGGACGTAGCACAGATACGCAGTATTTT	CASGPAGGGRSTDTQYF
-	TRBV5-1	TRBJ1-2	-	TGCGCCAGCAGCTTTACGGTTACGGAGCTTGGTTATGGCTACACCTTC	CASSFTVTELGYGYTF
-	TRBV27	TRBJ2-7	-	TGTGCCAGCAGTTCACTGACCCGGGGTAACTGGACCTACGAGCAGTACTTC	CASSSLTRGNWTYEQYF
-	TRBV14	TRBJ2-5	-	TGTGCCAGCAGCCAAGAAGAGACCCAGTACTTC	CASSQEETQYF
-	TRBV5-4	TRBJ1-2	-	TGTGCCAGCAGCTTGAGGGGAGGGGCTGGCTACACCTTC	CASSLRGGAGYTF
TRBD1	TRBV10-3	TRBJ1-2	-	TGTGCCATCAGTACAGGGGACTATGGCTACACCTTC	CAISTGDYGYTF
TRBD1	TRBV6-5	TRBJ1-2	-	TGTGCCAGCAGTTACTCGTGGACAGGGGAAGGCTACACCTTC	CASSYSWTGEGYTF
TRBD1	TRBV7-9	TRBJ1-2	once	TGTGCCAGCAGCACTGAGACAGGGAACTATGGCTACACCTTC	CASSTETGNYGYTF
TRBD1	TRBV4-1	TRBJ1-1	few	TGCGCCAGCAGCCAATTCGACAGGGAGAACACTGAAGCTTTCTTT	CASSQFDRENTEAFF
-	TRBV6-4	TRBJ1-2	once	TGTGCCAGCAGTAATAATTACGGAGCTAACTATGGCTACACCTTC	CASSNNYGANYGYTF
-	TRBV30	TRBJ2-2	-	TGTGCCTGGAGTGTACAGAGCACCGGGGAGCTGTTTTTT	CAWSVQSTGELFF
TRBD1	TRBV11-1	TRBJ2-1	-	TGTGCCAGCACCCCCTGGCGGGACAGGGTCTACAATGAGCAGTTCTTC	CASTPWRDRVYNEQFF
-	TRBV5-1	TRBJ1-1	-	TGCGCCAGCACCTTGACAGGAGGGAACACTGAAGCTTTCTTT	CASTLTGGNTEAFF
TRBD2	TRBV7-2	TRBJ2-3	-	TGTGCCAGCAGCTTAGCGGCTAGCGGGGGCACAGATACGCAGTATTTT	CASSLAASGGTDTQYF
TRBD1	TRBV2	TRBJ1-5	-	TGTGCCAGCAGGAGGGGACAGCTTAGCAATCAGCCCCAGCATTTT	CASRRGQLSNQPQHF
-	TRBV6-1	TRBJ1-1	-	TGTGCCAGCAGCGTCAGGGCTGAAGCTTTCTTT	CASSVRAEAFF
-	TRBV6-6	TRBJ1-1	-	TGTGCCAGCAGCTGGGGACAGAACACTGAAGCTTTCTTT	CASSWGQNTEAFF